The sequence of this T cell receptor (beta chain) was determined in a study of blood T cell repertoires in COVID-19. About the study: T cells, B-cell-depleted T cells, or PBMCs provided the cDNA or gDNA that served as material.

V was trimmed by 8 bases and J by 5 bases, leaving 15 bases between them. Germline CDR1 and CDR2: SGHNT and YENEEA. The CDR3 is made up of 13 amino acids. Original methodology: Counts of nucleated cells, estimated from reference gene primer amplification, were obtained. Profiled with immunoSEQ multiplex PCR; TCRdb holds only in-frame clones, not every one. The V and J calls and clone size were taken over from that table, and D and trimming were inferred from the DNA. In the table there are fewer than 300,000 clones, about 87% of which are singletons. This chain joins TRBV11-3 and TRBJ2-5; tentatively, D is TRBD2 (5 bases). The material sequenced was peripheral blood. This clonotype was obtained from a middle-aged woman who had recovered from COVID-19. This CDR3 is CASSRAAEETQYF. CDR3 DNA: TGTGCCAGCTCCAGAGCGGCGGAGGAGACCCAGTACTTC.